A selection of T cell receptor beta chains follows, all from one sample in a study of T cell clusters in autoimmune cytopenias. For each CDR3 protein, TCRdb gives one entry from its re-call of the multiplex PCR reads, without DNA. The table gives 6,600 or so distinct CDR3 sequences; the top ten clones make up roughly 60% of it. These sequences were also reported in another study, on T cell repertoires in aging, cancer and after chemotherapy.

Sequencing was done on a sample of peripheral blood. The receptors stem from a human donor in good health. Both conserved end residues are part of each CDR3. The order of the fields is clone size, V gene, J gene, CDR3 protein. Size values are once, few and many counts, or a class for expanded clones, and some rows have none.

clone_size: medium-sized; v_call: TRBV30; j_call: TRBJ2-3; cdr3_aa: CAWSAWGGSSTDTQYF
clone_size: .; v_call: TRBV5-6; j_call: TRBJ2-7; cdr3_aa: CASSFGTGGLHEQYF
clone_size: .; v_call: TRBV5-4; j_call: TRBJ2-3; cdr3_aa: CASSKDGVGTQYF
clone_size: .; v_call: TRBV7-9; j_call: TRBJ2-5; cdr3_aa: CASSITGETQYF
clone_size: .; v_call: TRBV12-3/TRBV12-4; j_call: TRBJ2-2; cdr3_aa: CASSSSGRVGELFF
clone_size: .; v_call: TRBV30; j_call: TRBJ2-3; cdr3_aa: CAWSLGGSSTDTQYF
clone_size: .; v_call: TRBV5-6; j_call: TRBJ1-6; cdr3_aa: CASSLVVVDSPLHF
clone_size: .; v_call: TRBV19; j_call: TRBJ1-1; cdr3_aa: CASSDQGQGAEAFF
clone_size: .; v_call: TRBV5-1; j_call: TRBJ2-7; cdr3_aa: CASSDRGGDEQYF
clone_size: .; v_call: TRBV5-1; j_call: TRBJ2-3; cdr3_aa: CASSPGAGGLTDTQYF
clone_size: large; v_call: TRBV5-6; j_call: TRBJ2-7; cdr3_aa: CASSLAPRFSYEQYF